This record covers a single TCR beta chain. Its antigen remains unknown. The data stem from a study of beta chain features in type 1 diabetes. cDNA synthesis used the whole RNA isolate, giving expressed TCRB sequences. The assay was immunoSEQ multiplex PCR, and TCRdb's table has in-frame clones only and misses some. The data contain approximately 170,000 clones, almost 8% of them seen just once; the ten biggest clones take up approximately 0.54%. Regarding the study as a whole: TCRB CDR3 length was moderately but significantly reduced in all four CD4+ subsets of Type 1 diabetes patients.

Sequences were obtained from central memory CD4+ T cells from blood. The sequence was obtained from a man younger than 30 with type 1 diabetes.

DNA for the CDR3: TGTGCCAGTCGGACAGGCTCCCTCTATGGCTACACCTTC. Its protein is CASRTGSLYGYTF. The chain couples TRBV2 to TRBJ1-2, with 7 positions matching TRBD1. From germline, CDR1 is SNHLY and CDR2 FYNNEI. The CDR3 length is 13 residues. J lost 4 bases, V lost 9 bases, and 8 bases had no gene match.